This entry is about one TCR beta chain. As yet, its antigen is unknown. With 5 bases removed from V and 0 bases from J, the gap between germline ends came to 16 bases. The germline CDR1 and CDR2 sequences are MDHEN and SYDVKM. The CDR3 length is 16 residues. These data originate in a study of cytomegalovirus exposure and HLA in healthy donors. Study-wide results and caveats: Researchers had no immune exposure information except CMV serostatus available. In vitro assays verified that three CMV-associated chains recognized CMV antigens specifically. Upon later analysis, TCR association rates were observed to vary by HLA locus, being highest for DRB1 and lowest for HLA-C.

The study sampled nominally healthy donors, though unrecorded immune exposures were likely. 13 Jbeta primers and 60 Vbeta primers were used for the PCR. Clones were sequenced by immunoSEQ multiplex PCR, and TCRdb holds only the in-frame ones, with some missing. The data show around 150,000 clones, more than 75% seen once. The sequence was collected from a girl aged 10-17 years in good health and CMV-seropositive. Sequences were obtained from PBMCs. This chain connects TRBV28 to TRBJ1-2; no clear D gene. The CDR3 DNA reads TGTGCCAGCAGTCCCCCCCGCGCGCGGGCTAACTATGGCTACACCTTC. Amino acids: CASSPPRARANYGYTF.